The rows below give T cell receptor beta chains drawn from one sample of a study of blood T cell repertoires in COVID-19. Libraries were prepared by immunoSEQ multiplex PCR; TCRdb keeps only in-frame clonotypes and omits some of them. The sample includes approximately 180,000 clones, roughly 80% of them seen just once. The sequenced sample was PBMCs or T cells enriched from blood (not recorded which). The source of these receptors is a woman aged 55-69 years with acute COVID-19. The CDR3 runs from the conserved cysteine through the conserved F or W. The D gene is left open where the match is weak. Some rows have no size entry. The others give once, few or many, or a class for an expanded clone.

d_gene	abundance	v_gene	j_gene	CDR3aa	CDR3nt
.	.	TRBV6-2/TRBV6-3	TRBJ2-1	CASSRSRENEQFF	TGTGCCAGCAGCCGGTCCAGGGAAAATGAGCAGTTCTTC
.	.	TRBV19	TRBJ2-7	CASRHPYGGSEQYF	TGTGCCAGTAGGCATCCTTACGGAGGGAGCGAGCAGTACTTC
TRBD2	.	TRBV13	TRBJ2-3	CASSLSLWGGDSTDTQYF	TGTGCCAGCAGCTTATCCCTTTGGGGGGGGGATAGCACAGATACGCAGTATTTT
TRBD2	.	TRBV4-3	TRBJ2-3	CASSQVLAGGDGDTQYF	TGCGCCAGCAGCCAAGTCCTAGCGGGGGGCGACGGAGATACGCAGTATTTT
TRBD1	once	TRBV4-3	TRBJ1-2	CASSSSRDRGRGYTF	TGCGCCAGCAGCTCTTCGCGGGACAGGGGTCGCGGCTACACCTTC
.	.	TRBV7-9	TRBJ1-4	CASSQLSGNEKLFF	TGTGCCAGCAGCCAGCTGTCGGGGAATGAAAAACTGTTTTTT
.	.	TRBV2	TRBJ1-5	CASRQGYLDQPQHF	TGTGCCAGCAGACAGGGTTATTTGGATCAGCCCCAGCATTTT
.	medium-sized	TRBV4-1	TRBJ2-1	CASSQMRVTRSYNEQFF	TGCGCCAGCAGCCAAATGAGAGTCACCCGCTCCTACAATGAGCAGTTCTTC
.	.	TRBV3-1/TRBV3-2	TRBJ1-1	CASTPGGTEAFF	TGTGCCAGCACCCCGGGGGGCACTGAAGCTTTCTTT
.	many	TRBV4-3	TRBJ1-2	CASSQDTLAGYGYTF	TGCGCCAGCAGCCAAGATACCCTGGCAGGGTATGGCTACACCTTC
TRBD1	few	TRBV19	TRBJ1-2	CASSADRGREGYTF	TGTGCCAGTAGTGCGGACAGGGGGCGGGAAGGCTACACCTTC
TRBD2	.	TRBV4-2	TRBJ2-1	CASSQELAGEGEQFF	TGTGCCAGCAGCCAAGAACTAGCGGGGGAGGGGGAGCAGTTCTTC